The clone carrying this TCR beta chain was seen a handful of times. The sample comes from a study of cytomegalovirus exposure and HLA in healthy donors. 13 Jbeta primers and 60 Vbeta primers were used for the PCR. Generated by immunoSEQ multiplex PCR, the TCRdb table keeps only in-frame clones and is missing some. The table lists approximately 150,000 clones, about 64% of them singletons, with roughly 4% in the top ten. The germline CDR1 and CDR2 sequences are SGHTA and FQGNSA. Germline trimming cut 1 base from V and 3 bases from J; bases unmatched to any gene: 12. This CDR3 comprises 18 residues. The chain joins TRBV7-2 to TRBJ2-3, with TRBD2 matching over 8 bases. The receptor comes from a man in his 60s in good health and CMV-seronegative. Input material: PBMCs. CDR3: CASSLGSLAGGFTDTQYF. CDR3 sequence (DNA): TGTGCCAGCAGCTTAGGCTCCCTAGCGGGCGGATTTACAGATACGCAGTATTTT.